These 28 T cell receptor beta chains were sequenced from one sample in a study of T-cell memory formation after mild COVID-19. TCRdb reprocessed the 5' RACE reads via MiXCR and lists one record per CDR3 protein. Of about 340,000 distinct CDR3 sequences listed, roughly 19% are singletons. The source material was PBMCs or a T cell subset sorted from them (not recorded which). The receptor set was obtained from a man between 18 and 35 years old who had mild COVID-19 (a few samples of this study predate the infection). Cell type and time point are not known.

This clonotype showed up just once. The rearrangement links TRBV7-8 to TRBJ2-3, with no clear D. The CDR3 runs 15 residues. Germline V gene lookup returns CDR1 SGHVS and CDR2 FQNEAQ. Trimming left V 2 bases short and J 0 bases short, with 9 bases between. CDR3: CASSLSETSTDTQYF. The CDR3 DNA sequence: TGTGCCAGCAGCTTAAGCGAAACTAGCACAGATACGCAGTATTTT.

This clonotype was seen more than once but under ten times. The chain couples TRBV5-6 to TRBJ1-2; tentative D call: TRBD1 (5 bases). V lost 0 bases and J lost 7, with 13 bases in between. This CDR3 region has 14 residues. Germline V gene sequence: CDR1 SGHDT, CDR2 YYEEEE. CDR3 protein: CASSLESIQGGYTF. The DNA for the CDR3 is TGTGCCAGCAGCTTGGAGTCAATCCAGGGTGGCTACACCTTC.

This clonotype was counted between two and nine times. The gene calls are TRBV18 and TRBJ2-3; 10 nucleotides agree with TRBD2. With V trimmed by 4 bases and J by 1 base, 8 bases remained unmatched. This CDR3 has 17 residues. Germline CDR1 KGHSH, CDR2 LQKENI. The CDR3: CASSRGGLAEGTDTQYF. CDR3 DNA: TGTGCCAGCTCACGAGGCGGACTAGCGGAGGGCACAGATACGCAGTATTTT.

V usage is TRBV20-1 and J usage is TRBJ2-2; 15 bases line up with TRBD2. Germline CDR1 reads DFQATT; CDR2 reads SNEGSKA (reference sequence). Trimming took 2 bases from V and 13 from J; bases not matched to a gene: 5. The CDR3 consists of 14 residues. The CDR3 reads CSARRTSGGARLFF. The CDR3, as DNA: TGCAGTGCTAGACGGACTAGCGGGGGGGCCCGGCTGTTTTTT.

The table lists this clonotype with a few counts. The chain couples TRBV7-9 to TRBJ2-1; D unclear. V lost 11 bases and J 7 bases, leaving 18 bases between the germline ends. CDR1 and CDR2 (germline): SEHNR, FQNEAQ (reference sequence). CDR3 length equals 13 residues. The CDR3 DNA follows: TGTGCCGTACCGGGCCCTACTGGGAATGAGCAGTTCTTC. Translating it yields CAVPGPTGNEQFF.

The chain uses TRBV4-3 and TRBJ1-6; possible D gene TRBD1, 5 bases. V was trimmed by 1 base and J by 7 bases, leaving 11 bases between them. CDR3 length equals 15 residues. Germline CDR1 and CDR2: LGHNA and YSLEER. In DNA, the CDR3 is TGCGCCAGCAGCCAAGCGCCGGGGCTGAATTCACCCCTCCACTTT. Protein sequence: CASSQAPGLNSPLHF.

The chain carries TRBV7-9 and TRBJ2-3; 15 nucleotides agree with TRBD2. Germline CDR1 reads SEHNR; CDR2 reads FQNEAQ (reference sequence). The CDR3 covers 17 residues. The V and J ends lost 5 bases and 5 bases, in that order; junction bases with no gene match: 8. CDR3 region: CASSPRTSGGGIDTQYF. CDR3 bases: TGTGCCAGCAGCCCCCGGACTAGCGGGGGGGGGATAGATACGCAGTATTTT.

CDR3 sequence (DNA): TGTGCCAGCAGTTCCAACCCTTGGGCGGAGCGAGGGAACACTGAAGCTTTCTTT. Its translation is CASSSNPWAERGNTEAFF. This chain uses TRBV6-6 with TRBJ1-1; D is unresolved. Germline CDR1 and CDR2: MNHNY and SVGAGI (reference sequence). CDR3 length: 18 residues. V was clipped by 4 bases and J by 1 base, with 22 bases between them.

The CDR3 is CASRVLTGTSGGLGTDTQYF. In nucleotides, the CDR3 is TGTGCCAGCCGCGTTTTGACCGGGACTAGCGGGGGGCTGGGCACAGATACGCAGTATTTT. V gene TRBV6-1 combines with J gene TRBJ2-3, with TRBD2 matching over 15 bases. The CDR3 consists of 20 residues. Per germline, CDR1 MNHNS and CDR2 SASEGT. J lost 1 base, V lost 8 bases, and 16 bases had no gene match.

This clonotype has only a few counts. This chain connects TRBV4-3 to TRBJ2-7; a weak D match, TRBD1 (5 bases). The CDR3 is 15 amino acids. V was pared by 0 bases and J by 0 bases, with 9 bases between. Germline V gives CDR1 LGHNA, CDR2 YSLEER. CDR3 protein: CASSQDPDNSYEQYF. Here the CDR3 DNA reads TGCGCCAGCAGCCAAGATCCGGACAACTCCTACGAGCAGTACTTC.

The chain recombines TRBV20-1 with TRBJ2-5; 9 bases fit TRBD1. This CDR3 is built from 13 residues. The V gene's germline CDR1 is DFQATT and CDR2 SNEGSKA (reference sequence). The V and J ends lost 8 bases and 3 bases, in that order; junction bases with no gene match: 7. CDR3 sequence reads: CSRGDRVKETQYF. CDR3 coding DNA: TGCAGTCGTGGGGACAGGGTAAAAGAGACCCAGTACTTC.

V gene TRBV11-3 combines with J gene TRBJ2-2; D is perhaps TRBD1 (5 bases). Per germline, CDR1 SGHNT and CDR2 YENEEA. V lost 3 bases and J lost 3, with 8 bases in between. There are 14 residues in the CDR3. CDR3 sequence: CASSFDSYTGELFF. CDR3 nucleotides: TGTGCCAGCAGCTTTGACAGTTACACCGGGGAGCTGTTTTTT.

This chain joins TRBV5-5 and TRBJ2-2; 7 positions match TRBD1. The CDR3 has 16 amino acids. The V and J ends lost 6 bases and 3 bases, in that order; junction bases with no gene match: 11. Looked up from germline, CDR1 is SGHKS and CDR2 is YYEKEE (reference sequence). CDR3 coding DNA: TGTGCCAGCACCAAGAAACAGGGGCGAGACACCGGGGAGCTGTTTTTT. Encoded protein: CASTKKQGRDTGELFF.

Only a few counts were recorded for this clonotype. The chain combines TRBV3-1 with TRBJ2-1, with 10 bases matching TRBD2. This CDR3 is built from 15 residues. The ends lost 3 bases at V and 9 bases at J; junction bases unmatched: 8. Germline CDR1 is LGHDT and CDR2 is YNNKEL (reference sequence). The CDR3, as DNA: TGTGCCAGCAGCCACTGGAGCGGGGGGGCTTCTGAGCAGTTCTTC. Its translation is CASSHWSGGASEQFF.

This rearrangement joins TRBV20-1 to TRBJ2-7; 7 bases are a match to TRBD1. The CDR3 totals 13 residues. The trim removed 3 bases at V and 0 bases at J, leaving 2 bases unmatched. Germline lookup yields CDR1 DFQATT and CDR2 SNEGSKA (reference sequence). The CDR3 sequence: CSASDRDSYEQYV. The CDR3 coding sequence is TGCAGTGCTAGCGACAGGGACTCCTACGAGCAGTACGTC.

In its sample, this clonotype was seen a few times. The V call is TRBV7-9, the J call TRBJ1-3; D not resolved. V was pared by 4 bases and J by 4 bases, with 14 bases between. Germline V gene data show CDR1 as SEHNR and CDR2 as FQNEAQ (reference sequence). This CDR3 spans 15 amino acids. CDR3 sequence reads: CASSSRGSPGNTIYF. For the CDR3, the DNA is TGTGCCAGCAGCTCTCGCGGGTCACCAGGAAACACCATATATTTT.

The chain links TRBV27 to TRBJ1-5; 8 positions match TRBD1. Trimming took 5 bases from V and 9 from J; bases not matched to a gene: 15. Germline V lookup: CDR1 MNHEY, CDR2 SMNVEV (reference sequence). The CDR3 runs to 16 residues. The CDR3 loop is CASSPVQTGGVPPQHF. DNA of the CDR3: TGTGCCAGCAGTCCCGTCCAAACAGGGGGGGTACCGCCCCAGCATTTT.

This clonotype was observed at least ten times. This sequence joins TRBV6-1 and TRBJ2-3; D call uncertain. The V and J ends lost 3 bases and 4 bases respectively, with 8 bases between them. The CDR3 runs to 13 residues. Germline V gene sequence: CDR1 MNHNS, CDR2 SASEGT. The CDR3: CASSDRQPDTQYF. The CDR3 DNA sequence: TGTGCCAGCAGTGACCGCCAGCCAGATACGCAGTATTTT.

V gene TRBV6-2 or TRBV6-3 combines with J gene TRBJ1-2; D gene uncertain. V lost 11 bases to trimming and J lost 4 bases, with 2 bases between them. CDR1 MNHEY and CDR2 SVGEGT come from the germline V gene. CDR3 size: 8 residues. The DNA of the CDR3 is TGTGCCGGCTATGGCTACACCTTC. It yields the protein CAGYGYTF.

This clonotype was seen more than once but under ten times. The chain links TRBV7-2 to TRBJ2-3; 8 nucleotides align to TRBD1. Germline assignment: CDR1 SGHTA and CDR2 FQGNSA. The V gene end was trimmed by 8 bases and the J gene end by 3 bases; junction bases not matched to a gene: 1. The CDR3 length is 12 residues. The CDR3 DNA is TGTGCCAGCCGACAGGGGACAGATACGCAGTATTTT. Protein product: CASRQGTDTQYF.

The chain uses TRBV20-1 and TRBJ1-6; D ambiguous. V was pared by 0 bases and J by 7 bases, with 10 bases between. CDR1 is DFQATT and CDR2 is SNEGSKA in the germline V gene (reference sequence). The CDR3 consists of 14 residues. The CDR3, as DNA: TGCAGTGCTAGAGATCTCGGCGCGAATTCACCCCTCCACTTT. Amino acid sequence: CSARDLGANSPLHF.

This clonotype came up a few times. The V gene is TRBV7-9, the J gene TRBJ2-7, with D tentatively TRBD1 (6 bases). Germline V gives CDR1 SEHNR, CDR2 FQNEAQ (reference sequence). Trimming pared 6 bases from V and 3 bases from J, leaving 18 bases between. The CDR3 contains 15 residues. CDR3 DNA: TGTGCCAGCAGTCCTACCGGGACACATTACTACGAGCAGTACTTC. The encoded protein is CASSPTGTHYYEQYF.

This chain links TRBV18 with TRBJ1-2; TRBD1 might be the D (5 bases). The CDR3 is 15 residues long. Germline lookup yields CDR1 KGHSH and CDR2 LQKENI. Trimming removed 2 bases from V and 5 bases from J, with 15 bases in between. CDR3 sequence: CASSPSATGAYGYTF. The DNA for the CDR3 is TGTGCCAGCTCACCATCGGCAACAGGCGCGTATGGCTACACCTTC.

This clonotype has a handful of counts. The chain links TRBV5-1 to TRBJ2-7, with TRBD1 matching over 9 bases. V lost 4 bases and J lost 2; bases outside the gene matches: 7. The length of the CDR3 is 15 residues. The germline CDR1 and CDR2 sequences are SGHRS and YFSETQ. CDR3 DNA: TGCGCCAGCAGCGTCGGGCGGACAGGGGCCTACGAGCAGTACTTC. It is translated as CASSVGRTGAYEQYF.

This chain connects TRBV4-3 to TRBJ2-7, with D maybe TRBD2 (6 bases). Between the trimmed V and J ends, which lost 1 base and 4 bases, there was a span of 11 bases. CDR3 length: 14 residues. Germline V gene lookup returns CDR1 LGHNA and CDR2 YSLEER. CDR3 nucleotides: TGCGCCAGCAGCCAAGGTCCGGGAGTTTACGAGCAGTACTTC. This codes for CASSQGPGVYEQYF.

In its sample, this clonotype was seen a few times. The chain has TRBV4-1 and TRBJ1-5; 11 nucleotides agree with TRBD1. Germline assignment: CDR1 MGHRA and CDR2 YSYEKL. V shed 11 bases and J 6 bases; nucleotides not matched to a gene: 18. The CDR3 loop spans 17 amino acids. The DNA for the CDR3 is TGCGCCCGCCTAGGGGGCCCGGGACAGGGGGTATTTCAGCCCCAGCATTTT. Translated: CARLGGPGQGVFQPQHF.

This clonotype appeared many times. This sequence joins TRBV7-3 and TRBJ2-6; D gene uncertain. V lost 4 bases and J 0 bases, leaving 7 bases between the germline ends. Germline CDR1 reads SGHTA; CDR2 reads FQGTGA. This CDR3 has 15 amino acids. The CDR3 region has the DNA TGTGCCAGCAGCTCGGGTCTCTCTGGGGCCAACGTCCTGACTTTC. As protein: CASSSGLSGANVLTF. The variable domain in full, with the rest retrieved from reference TRBV7-3 and TRBJ2-6, is GAGVSQTPSNKVTEKGKYVELRCDPISGHTALYWYRQSLGQGPEFLIYFQGTGAADDSGLPNDRFFAVRPEGSVSTLKIQRTERGDSAVYLCASSSGLSGANVLTFGAGSRLTVL.

This clonotype was recorded at least ten times. V usage is TRBV5-1 and J usage is TRBJ1-6; D uncertain. V lost 3 bases to trimming and J lost 0 bases, with 13 bases between them. The CDR3 extends over 17 amino acids. Per germline, CDR1 SGHRS and CDR2 YFSETQ. This CDR3 is CASSYAGPSSYNSPLHF. The CDR3 nucleotides read TGCGCCAGCAGCTATGCAGGCCCGAGCTCCTATAATTCACCCCTCCACTTT.